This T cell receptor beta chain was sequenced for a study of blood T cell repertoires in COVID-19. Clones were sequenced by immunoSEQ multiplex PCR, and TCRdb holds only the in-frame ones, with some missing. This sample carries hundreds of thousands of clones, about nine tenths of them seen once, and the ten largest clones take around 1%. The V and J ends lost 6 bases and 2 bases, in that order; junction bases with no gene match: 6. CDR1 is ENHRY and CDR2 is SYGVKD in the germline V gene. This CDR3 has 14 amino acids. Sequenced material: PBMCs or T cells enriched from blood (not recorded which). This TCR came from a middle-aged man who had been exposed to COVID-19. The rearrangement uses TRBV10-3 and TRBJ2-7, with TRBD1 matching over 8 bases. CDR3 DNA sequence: TGTGCCATCAGGGGACAGGCAGGACCCTACGAGCAGTACTTC. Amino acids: CAIRGQAGPYEQYF.